Sequencing of this TCR beta chain was carried out in a study of identical twins. This clonotype occurred a few times. The CDR3 sequence is 13 residues long. Germline CDR1 is SQVTM and CDR2 is ANQGSEA. With 7 bases removed from V and 7 bases from J, the gap between germline ends came to 20 bases. TCRdb re-called the 5' RACE reads with MiXCR, one entry per CDR3 protein. The sample has approximately 500,000 distinct CDR3 sequences, 20% to 25% seen once. These same records also appear under a second study, on T cells expressing NK-cell markers. From that paper: About six donors showed dominant NKG2C+ clonotypes comprising roughly 1.0-7.0% of their CD8+ T cells.

The chain recombines TRBV29-1 with TRBJ2-7; the D gene is possibly TRBD1 (7 bases). The source is a woman aged 18-29 years in good health. Sequencing was done on a sample of CD4+ T cells sorted from blood. CDR3 sequence (DNA): TGCAGCGCGGAGGGGCGGACAGGATCTGAGCAGTACTTC. Translating it yields CSAEGRTGSEQYF.